The 17 T cell receptor beta chains below were found in one sample sequenced in a study of cytomegalovirus exposure and HLA in healthy donors. With 60 Vbeta and 13 Jbeta primers, the PCR was carried out. Assay: immunoSEQ multiplex PCR; the TCRdb copy retains only in-frame clones and omits some. Among approximately 81,000 clones listed, 77% were seen once. What was sequenced was PBMCs. The receptors stem from a man aged 50 to 59 in good health and CMV-seropositive.

This clone rates as medium-sized. This chain uses TRBV4-3 with TRBJ2-7; possible D gene TRBD1, 6 bases. The CDR3 spans 16 residues. The germline V gene has CDR1 LGHNA and CDR2 YSLEER. Trimming left V 0 bases short and J 1 base short, with 13 bases between. The CDR3 is CASSQDWTAPSYEQYF. In nucleotides, the CDR3 is TGCGCCAGCAGCCAAGATTGGACAGCGCCATCCTACGAGCAGTACTTC.

This rearrangement joins TRBV11-2 to TRBJ2-3; 8 bases align to TRBD2. Germline assignment: CDR1 SGHAT and CDR2 FQNNGV. Trimming cost V 3 bases and J 3 bases; bases outside gene matches: 2. The length of the CDR3 is 14 residues. The CDR3 spells CASSFVAGTDTQYF. The CDR3 region has the DNA TGTGCCAGCAGCTTTGTAGCGGGAACAGATACGCAGTATTTT. Together with reference TRBV11-2 and TRBJ2-3, the CDR3 gives the full variable domain: EAGVAQSPRYKIIEKRQSVAFWCNPISGHATLYWYQQILGQGPKLLIQFQNNGVVDDSQLPKDRFSAERLKGVDSTLKIQPAKLEDSAVYLCASSFVAGTDTQYFGPGTRLTVL.

The gene calls are TRBV5-6 and TRBJ2-7, with 7 bases that match TRBD2. The CDR3 consists of 16 residues. Unmatched junction bases numbered 9, after V lost 3 bases and J lost 0 bases. Germline assignment: CDR1 SGHDT and CDR2 YYEEEE. Here the CDR3 reads CASSSPGLAVSYEQYF. The CDR3 DNA reads TGTGCCAGCAGCTCCCCCGGGCTAGCGGTCTCCTACGAGCAGTACTTC.

V gene TRBV29-1 combines with J gene TRBJ2-7; D not certain. The V and J ends lost 3 bases and 0 bases respectively, with 9 bases between them. This CDR3 comprises 13 residues. The germline gives CDR1 SQVTM, CDR2 ANQGSEA. CDR3 amino acids: CSVESASSYEQYF. CDR3 sequence (DNA): TGCAGCGTTGAGAGCGCTTCCTCCTACGAGCAGTACTTC.

Note on this clone: Other DNA sequences within the sample encode an identical CDR3. The chain has TRBV6-1 and TRBJ2-7; 8 nucleotides match TRBD2. This CDR3 is 15 amino acids long. The germline CDR1 and CDR2 sequences are MNHNS and SASEGT. V gave up 7 bases and J gave up 4 bases; unmatched junction bases: 12. The DNA for the CDR3 is TGTGCCAGCACCATATGGAGGACTAGCAGATACGAGCAGTACTTC. Amino acid sequence: CASTIWRTSRYEQYF.

This chain links TRBV11-3 with TRBJ2-1, with 7 positions matching TRBD2. Germline CDR1 SGHNT, CDR2 YENEEA. The CDR3 covers 15 residues. V lost 5 bases to trimming and J lost 4 bases; unmatched junction nucleotides: 8. Written as DNA, the CDR3 is TGTGCCAGCAGCCCCGGGACTACTTTTTACAATGAGCAGTTCTTC. The encoded protein is CASSPGTTFYNEQFF.

The chain recombines TRBV19 with TRBJ1-1; no clear D. Germline V gene lookup returns CDR1 LNHDA and CDR2 SQIVND (reference sequence). The CDR3 loop spans 15 amino acids. Trimming stripped 3 bases from V and 3 bases from J, with 14 bases between. The CDR3 DNA reads as TGTGCCAGTAGTATCGACGGGGAAAGGGACACTGAAGCTTTCTTT. Translating it yields CASSIDGERDTEAFF.

The genes are TRBV19 and TRBJ2-1; TRBD2 aligns across 8 bases. Per the germline V gene, CDR1 is LNHDA and CDR2 is SQIVND (reference sequence). The CDR3 contains 18 residues. V lost 6 bases and J lost 2; bases outside the gene matches: 15. CDR3 sequence: CASRYRPSLGRAYNEQFF. DNA for the CDR3: TGTGCCAGTAGGTACCGACCTAGCCTCGGGAGGGCCTACAATGAGCAGTTCTTC.

This chain joins TRBV5-1 and TRBJ2-2; perhaps TRBD1 as D (5 bases). CDR1 is SGHRS, CDR2 YFSETQ, per germline. V gave up 1 base and J gave up 5 bases, with 12 bases separating them. The CDR3 has 15 residues. The CDR3 nucleotides are TGCGCCAGCAGCTTGTGGCCAGGGCGGACCGGGGAGCTGTTTTTT. Translating gives CASSLWPGRTGELFF.

J is TRBJ1-1 and V is TRBV27, with no clear D. From germline, CDR1 is MNHEY and CDR2 SMNVEV (reference sequence). The CDR3 is 13 amino acids. V lost 2 bases, J lost 1 base, and 5 bases lay in between. The CDR3, as DNA: TGTGCCAGCAGTTTAGGAGGGAACACTGAAGCTTTCTTT. It yields the protein CASSLGGNTEAFF.

The table lists this clone with a few counts. The rearrangement links TRBV29-1 to TRBJ1-1, with D possibly being TRBD1 (6 bases). CDR3 length: 13 residues. Germline assignment: CDR1 SQVTM and CDR2 ANQGSEA. V lost 5 bases and J 0 bases, leaving 10 bases between the germline ends. CDR3 residues: CSVPGGLNTEAFF. The DNA of the CDR3 is TGCAGCGTTCCGGGGGGGCTGAACACTGAAGCTTTCTTT. Full variable domain (outside the CDR3, taken from reference TRBV29-1 and TRBJ1-1): SAVISQKPSRDICQRGTSLTIQCQVDSQVTMMFWYRQQPGQSLTLIATANQGSEATYESGFVIDKFPISRPNLTFSTLTVSNMSPEDSSIYLCSVPGGLNTEAFFGQGTRLTVV.

This clone turned up a few times. The chain employs TRBV14 and TRBJ2-3; tentative D call: TRBD2 (6 bases). Germline V lookup: CDR1 SGHDN, CDR2 FVKESK. This CDR3 has 16 residues. The V gene lost 4 bases and the J gene lost 0 bases, with 14 bases spanning the gap. CDR3 DNA sequence: TGTGCCAGCAGCCGGAGGGCGGGCCCTAGCACAGATACGCAGTATTTT. It yields the protein CASSRRAGPSTDTQYF.

V and J are TRBV7-8 and TRBJ1-1, with D possibly matching TRBD1 (6 bases). This CDR3 contains 17 residues. The germline CDR1 and CDR2 sequences are SGHVS and FQNEAQ. V was cut by 0 bases and J by 10 bases, with 24 bases left in between. CDR3 sequence reads: CASSLALYTGTLQGAFF. DNA for the CDR3: TGTGCCAGCAGCTTAGCTCTCTACACAGGGACGCTTCAGGGAGCTTTCTTT.

This chain's CDR3 is CAAYDTQYF. In DNA, the CDR3 is TGTGCCGCCTACGATACGCAGTATTTT. The V call is TRBV19, the J call TRBJ2-3; D ambiguous. CDR3 size: 9 residues. From germline, CDR1 is LNHDA and CDR2 SQIVND (reference sequence). V was cut by 11 bases and J by 6 bases, with 6 bases left in between.

This clone was observed a single time. This chain connects TRBV11-2 to TRBJ2-5; TRBD1 is a possible D gene (5 bases). CDR1 is SGHAT, CDR2 FQNNGV, per germline. The CDR3 contains 12 residues. V was shortened by 5 bases and J by 9 bases, with 13 bases between the two germline ends. In DNA, the CDR3 is TGTGCCAGCAGCCCAAATGGGGCGGCCCAGTACTTC. This codes for CASSPNGAAQYF.

The chain joins TRBV7-2 to TRBJ2-7; possible D gene TRBD2, 5 bases. With 4 bases removed from V and 2 bases from J, the gap between germline ends came to 12 bases. Germline values: CDR1 SGHTA, CDR2 FQGNSA. The CDR3 runs 14 residues. This CDR3 is CASSWSRGTYEQYF. The DNA of the CDR3 is TGTGCCAGCAGCTGGTCCCGGGGAACCTACGAGCAGTACTTC.

The chain uses TRBV7-9 and TRBJ2-5; D may be TRBD1 (5 bases). The V end lost 0 bases, the J end lost 5 bases, and 13 bases lay between the germline ends. The CDR3 contains 15 residues. Germline V CDR1 and CDR2: SEHNR, FQNEAQ (reference sequence). The CDR3 sequence is CASSLATGSRETQYF. The DNA of the CDR3 is TGTGCCAGCAGCTTAGCTACAGGAAGTAGGGAGACCCAGTACTTC.